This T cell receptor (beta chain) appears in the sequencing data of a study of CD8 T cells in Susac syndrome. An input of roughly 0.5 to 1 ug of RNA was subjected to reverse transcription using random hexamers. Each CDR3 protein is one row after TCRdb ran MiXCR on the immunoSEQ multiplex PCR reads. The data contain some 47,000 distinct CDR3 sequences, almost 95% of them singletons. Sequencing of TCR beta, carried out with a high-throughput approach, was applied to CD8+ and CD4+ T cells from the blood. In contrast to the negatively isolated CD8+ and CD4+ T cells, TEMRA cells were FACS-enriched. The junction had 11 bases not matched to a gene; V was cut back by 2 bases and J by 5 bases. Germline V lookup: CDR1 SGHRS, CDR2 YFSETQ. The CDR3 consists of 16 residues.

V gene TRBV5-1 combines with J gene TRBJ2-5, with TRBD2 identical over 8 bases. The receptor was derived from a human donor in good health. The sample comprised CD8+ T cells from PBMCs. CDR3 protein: CASSLAGEGLAETQYF. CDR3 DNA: TGCGCCAGCAGCTTAGCGGGGGAGGGCCTCGCGGAGACCCAGTACTTC.